The present entry profiles one T cell receptor (beta chain) with its context. The study ran its PCR with 60 Vbeta and 13 Jbeta primers. Profiled with immunoSEQ multiplex PCR; TCRdb holds only in-frame clones, not every one. The profile shows some 120,000 clones, roughly 77% of them singletons. This specimen comes from a study of cytomegalovirus exposure and HLA in healthy donors. Across the study: Earlier work reported 100 million to 130 million unique TCR beta sequences from about 180 million T cells.

The V gene's germline CDR1 is SGHVS and CDR2 FNYEAQ. The junction had 12 bases not matched to a gene; V was cut back by 1 base and J by 9 bases. The CDR3 runs to 16 residues. J is TRBJ2-1 and V is TRBV7-6, with TRBD1 matching 7 bases. The source is a man aged 18 to 29 in good health and CMV-seronegative. The specimen was PBMCs. The CDR3 coding sequence is TGTGCCAGCAGCTTAGGGCGACAGGGTGGATGGAGTGAGCAGTTCTTC. It specifies CASSLGRQGGWSEQFF.